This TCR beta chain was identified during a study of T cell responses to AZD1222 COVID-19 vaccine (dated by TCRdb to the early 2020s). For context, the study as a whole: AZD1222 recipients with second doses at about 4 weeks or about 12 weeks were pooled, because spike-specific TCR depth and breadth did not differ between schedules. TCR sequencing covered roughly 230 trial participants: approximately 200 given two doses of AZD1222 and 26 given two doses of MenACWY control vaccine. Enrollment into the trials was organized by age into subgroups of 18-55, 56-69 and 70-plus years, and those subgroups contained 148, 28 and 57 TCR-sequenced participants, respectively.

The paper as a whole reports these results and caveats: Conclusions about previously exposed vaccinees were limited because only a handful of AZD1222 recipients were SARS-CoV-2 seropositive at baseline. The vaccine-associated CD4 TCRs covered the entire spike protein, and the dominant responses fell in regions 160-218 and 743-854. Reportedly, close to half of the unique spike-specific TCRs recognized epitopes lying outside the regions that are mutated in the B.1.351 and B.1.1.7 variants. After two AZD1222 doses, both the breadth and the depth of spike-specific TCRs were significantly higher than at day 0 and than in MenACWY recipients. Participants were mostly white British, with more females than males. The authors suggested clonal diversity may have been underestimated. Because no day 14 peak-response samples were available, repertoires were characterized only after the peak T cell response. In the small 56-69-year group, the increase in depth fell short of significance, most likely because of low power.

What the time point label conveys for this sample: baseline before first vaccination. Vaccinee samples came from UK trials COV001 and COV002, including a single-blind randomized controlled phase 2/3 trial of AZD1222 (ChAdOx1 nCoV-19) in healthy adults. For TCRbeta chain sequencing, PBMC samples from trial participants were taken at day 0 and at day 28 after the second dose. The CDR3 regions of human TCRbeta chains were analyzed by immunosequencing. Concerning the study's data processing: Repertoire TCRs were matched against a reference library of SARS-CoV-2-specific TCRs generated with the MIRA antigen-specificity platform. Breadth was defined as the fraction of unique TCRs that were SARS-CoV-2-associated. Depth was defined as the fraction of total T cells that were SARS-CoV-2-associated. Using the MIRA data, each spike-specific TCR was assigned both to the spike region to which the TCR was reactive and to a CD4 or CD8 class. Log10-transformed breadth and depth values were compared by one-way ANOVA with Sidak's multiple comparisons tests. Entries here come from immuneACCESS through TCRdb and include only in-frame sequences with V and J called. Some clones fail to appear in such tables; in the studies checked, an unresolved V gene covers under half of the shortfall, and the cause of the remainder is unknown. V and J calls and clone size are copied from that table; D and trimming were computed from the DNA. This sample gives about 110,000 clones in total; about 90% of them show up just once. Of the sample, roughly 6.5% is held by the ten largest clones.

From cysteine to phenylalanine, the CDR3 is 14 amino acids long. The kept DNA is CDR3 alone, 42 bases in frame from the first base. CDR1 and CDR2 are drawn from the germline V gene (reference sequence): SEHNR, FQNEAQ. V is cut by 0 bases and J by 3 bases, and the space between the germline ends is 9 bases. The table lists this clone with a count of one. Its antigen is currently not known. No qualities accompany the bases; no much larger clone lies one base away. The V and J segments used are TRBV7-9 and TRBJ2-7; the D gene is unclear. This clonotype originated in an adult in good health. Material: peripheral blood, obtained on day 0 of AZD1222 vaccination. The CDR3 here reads CASSLASGLYEQYF. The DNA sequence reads TGTGCCAGCAGCTTAGCCTCCGGTCTCTACGAGCAGTACTTC.